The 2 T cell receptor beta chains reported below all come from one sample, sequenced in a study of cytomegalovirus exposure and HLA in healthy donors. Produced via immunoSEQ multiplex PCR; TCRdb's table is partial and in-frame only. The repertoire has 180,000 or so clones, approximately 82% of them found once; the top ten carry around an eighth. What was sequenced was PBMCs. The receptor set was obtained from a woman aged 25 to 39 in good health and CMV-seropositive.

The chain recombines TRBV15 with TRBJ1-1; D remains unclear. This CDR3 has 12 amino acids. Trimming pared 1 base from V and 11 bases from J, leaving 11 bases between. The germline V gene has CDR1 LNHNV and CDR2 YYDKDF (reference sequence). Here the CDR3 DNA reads TGTGCCACCAGCAGAGTAACCGCCGAGGCTTTCTTT. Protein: CATSRVTAEAFF.

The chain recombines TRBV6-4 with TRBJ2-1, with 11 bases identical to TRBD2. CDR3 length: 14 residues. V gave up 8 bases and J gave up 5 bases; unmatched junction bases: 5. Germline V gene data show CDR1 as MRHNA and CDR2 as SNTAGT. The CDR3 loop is CASSTSGKHNEQFF. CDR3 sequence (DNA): TGTGCCAGCTCGACTAGCGGGAAACACAATGAGCAGTTCTTC.